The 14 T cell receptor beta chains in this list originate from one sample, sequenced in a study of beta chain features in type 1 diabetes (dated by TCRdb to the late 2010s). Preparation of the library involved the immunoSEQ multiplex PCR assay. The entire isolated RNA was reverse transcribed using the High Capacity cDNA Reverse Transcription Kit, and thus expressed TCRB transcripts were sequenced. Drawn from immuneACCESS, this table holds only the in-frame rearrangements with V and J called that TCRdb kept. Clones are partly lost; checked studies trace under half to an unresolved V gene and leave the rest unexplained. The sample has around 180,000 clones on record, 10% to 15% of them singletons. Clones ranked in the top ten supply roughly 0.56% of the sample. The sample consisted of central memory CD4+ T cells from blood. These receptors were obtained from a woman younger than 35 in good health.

CDR3 loop: CASLRDKAYEQYF. In DNA form, the CDR3 reads TGTGCCAGCCTCCGGGACAAAGCCTACGAGCAGTACTTC. The V gene is TRBV2, the J gene TRBJ2-7; possibly TRBD1 for D (6 bases). V dropped 8 bases and J dropped 2 bases, with 13 bases sitting between them. The CDR3 has 13 amino acids. Germline V gives CDR1 SNHLY, CDR2 FYNNEI. The full variable domain, rest sourced from reference TRBV2 and TRBJ2-7, is EPEVTQTPSHQVTQMGQEVILRCVPISNHLYFYWYRQILGQKVEFLVSFYNNEISEKSEIFDDQFSVERPDGSNFTLKIRSTKLEDSAMYFCASLRDKAYEQYFGPGTRLTVT.

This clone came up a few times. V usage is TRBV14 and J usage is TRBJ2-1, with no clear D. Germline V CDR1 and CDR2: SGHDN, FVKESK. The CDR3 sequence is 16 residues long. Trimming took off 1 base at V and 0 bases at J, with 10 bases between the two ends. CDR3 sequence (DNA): TGTGCCAGCAGCCAAGTTGGCGGAAGCTCCTACAATGAGCAGTTCTTC. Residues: CASSQVGGSSYNEQFF.

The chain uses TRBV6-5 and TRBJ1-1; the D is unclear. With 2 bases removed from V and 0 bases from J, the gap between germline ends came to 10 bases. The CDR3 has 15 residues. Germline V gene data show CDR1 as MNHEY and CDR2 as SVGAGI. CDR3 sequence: CASSYGPGMNTEAFF. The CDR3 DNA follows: TGTGCCAGCAGTTACGGTCCGGGGATGAACACTGAAGCTTTCTTT.

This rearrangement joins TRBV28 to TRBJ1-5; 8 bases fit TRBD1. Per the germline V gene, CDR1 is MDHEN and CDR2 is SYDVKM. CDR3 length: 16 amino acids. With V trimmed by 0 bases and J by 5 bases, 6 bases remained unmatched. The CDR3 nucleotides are TGTGCCAGCAGTTTATGGACAGGGGATCGCTATCAGCCCCAGCATTTT. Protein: CASSLWTGDRYQPQHF. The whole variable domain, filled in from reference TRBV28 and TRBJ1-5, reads DVKVTQSSRYLVKRTGEKVFLECVQDMDHENMFWYRQDPGLGLRLIYFSYDVKMKEKGDIPEGYSVSREKKERFSLILESASTNQTSMYLCASSLWTGDRYQPQHFGDGTRLSIL.

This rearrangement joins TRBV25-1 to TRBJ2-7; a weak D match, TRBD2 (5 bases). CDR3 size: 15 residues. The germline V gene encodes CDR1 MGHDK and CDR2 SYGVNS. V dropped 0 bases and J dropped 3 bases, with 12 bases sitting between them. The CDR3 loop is CASSEYAGGDYEQYF. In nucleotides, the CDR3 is TGTGCCAGCAGTGAATATGCAGGAGGCGACTACGAGCAGTACTTC.

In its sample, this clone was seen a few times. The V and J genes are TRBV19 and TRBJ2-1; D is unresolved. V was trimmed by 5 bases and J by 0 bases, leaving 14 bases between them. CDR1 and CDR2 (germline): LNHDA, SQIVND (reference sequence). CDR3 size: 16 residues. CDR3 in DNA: TGTGCCAGTAGTTCGGTGCTCGCGGTCTCCTACAATGAGCAGTTCTTC. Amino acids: CASSSVLAVSYNEQFF.

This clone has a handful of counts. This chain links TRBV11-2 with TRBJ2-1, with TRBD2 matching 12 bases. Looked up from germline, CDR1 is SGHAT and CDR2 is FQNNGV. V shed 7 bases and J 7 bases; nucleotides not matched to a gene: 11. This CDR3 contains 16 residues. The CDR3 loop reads CASTRTSGISGNEQFF. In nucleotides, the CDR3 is TGTGCCAGCACCCGGACTAGCGGGATATCAGGAAATGAGCAGTTCTTC. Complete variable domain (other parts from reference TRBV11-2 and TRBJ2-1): EAGVAQSPRYKIIEKRQSVAFWCNPISGHATLYWYQQILGQGPKLLIQFQNNGVVDDSQLPKDRFSAERLKGVDSTLKIQPAKLEDSAVYLCASTRTSGISGNEQFFGPGTRLTVL.

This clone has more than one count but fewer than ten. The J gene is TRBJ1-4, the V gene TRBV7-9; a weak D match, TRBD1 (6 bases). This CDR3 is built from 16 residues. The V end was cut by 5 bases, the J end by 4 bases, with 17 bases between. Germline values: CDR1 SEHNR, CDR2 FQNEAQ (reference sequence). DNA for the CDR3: TGTGCCAGCAGCGATCGTACAGGGTCAAGTAATGAAAAACTGTTTTTT. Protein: CASSDRTGSSNEKLFF.

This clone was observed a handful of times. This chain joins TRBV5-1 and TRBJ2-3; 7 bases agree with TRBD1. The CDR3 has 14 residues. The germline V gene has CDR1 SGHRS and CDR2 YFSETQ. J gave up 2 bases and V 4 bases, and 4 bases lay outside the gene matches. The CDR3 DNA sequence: TGCGCCAGCAGCCTACAGGGGAACACAGATACGCAGTATTTT. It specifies CASSLQGNTDTQYF.

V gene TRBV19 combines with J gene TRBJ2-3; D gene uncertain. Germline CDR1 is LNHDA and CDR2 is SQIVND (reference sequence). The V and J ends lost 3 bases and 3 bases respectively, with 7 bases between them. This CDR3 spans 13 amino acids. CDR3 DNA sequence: TGTGCCAGTAGTATGGTCCGGACAGATACGCAGTATTTT. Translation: CASSMVRTDTQYF.

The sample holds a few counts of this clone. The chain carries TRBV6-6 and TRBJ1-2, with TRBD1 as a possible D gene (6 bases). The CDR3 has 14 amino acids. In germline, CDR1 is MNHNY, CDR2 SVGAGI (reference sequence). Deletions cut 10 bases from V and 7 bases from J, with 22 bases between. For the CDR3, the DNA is TGTGCCATCAGAGATACAGGGCCTGAGGGTGGCTACACCTTC. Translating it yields CAIRDTGPEGGYTF.

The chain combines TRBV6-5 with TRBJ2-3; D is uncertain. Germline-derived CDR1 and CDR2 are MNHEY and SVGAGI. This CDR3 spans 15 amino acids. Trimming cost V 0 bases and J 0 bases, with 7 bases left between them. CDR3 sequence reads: CASSYSAVSTDTQYF. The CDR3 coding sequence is TGTGCCAGCAGTTACTCGGCGGTGAGCACAGATACGCAGTATTTT.

CDR3 residues: CASSLGQGGQETQYF. The CDR3 DNA reads TGCGCCAGCAGCTTAGGACAGGGGGGACAAGAGACCCAGTACTTC. The V call is TRBV5-1, the J call TRBJ2-5; 10 positions match TRBD1. The germline V gene has CDR1 SGHRS and CDR2 YFSETQ. This CDR3 comprises 15 residues. Trimming removed 2 bases from V and 2 bases from J; junction bases left unmatched: 3.

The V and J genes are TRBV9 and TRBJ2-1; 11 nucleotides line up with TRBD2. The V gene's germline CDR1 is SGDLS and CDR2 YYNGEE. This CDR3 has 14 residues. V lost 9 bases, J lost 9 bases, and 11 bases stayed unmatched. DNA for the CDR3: TGTGCCACCTCCACGACTAGCGGGAATGGTGAGCAGTTCTTC. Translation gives CATSTTSGNGEQFF.